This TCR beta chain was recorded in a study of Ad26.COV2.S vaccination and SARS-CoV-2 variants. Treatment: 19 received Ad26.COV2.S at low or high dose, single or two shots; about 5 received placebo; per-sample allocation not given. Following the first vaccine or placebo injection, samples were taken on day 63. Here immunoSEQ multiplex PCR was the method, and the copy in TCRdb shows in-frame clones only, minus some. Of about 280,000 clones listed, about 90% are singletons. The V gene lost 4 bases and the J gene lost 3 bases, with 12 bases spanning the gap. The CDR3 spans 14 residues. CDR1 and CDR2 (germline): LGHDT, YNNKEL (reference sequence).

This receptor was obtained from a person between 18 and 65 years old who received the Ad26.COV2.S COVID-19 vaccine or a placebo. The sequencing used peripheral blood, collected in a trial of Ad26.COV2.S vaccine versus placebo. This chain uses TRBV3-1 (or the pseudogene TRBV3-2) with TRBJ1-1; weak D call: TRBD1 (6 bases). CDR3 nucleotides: TGTGCCAGCAGCCCGAGGACAGCAGACACTGAAGCTTTCTTT. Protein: CASSPRTADTEAFF.